The T cell receptor (beta chain) described here comes from a study of PD-1 blockade in classical Hodgkin lymphoma. This CDR3 has 17 residues. J was trimmed by 5 bases and V by 5 bases; bases with no gene match: 10. Germline V gives CDR1 SEHNR, CDR2 FQNEAQ (reference sequence). Sequenced by immunoSEQ multiplex PCR; TCRdb stores in-frame clones only, minus some. Found here are approximately 93,000 clones, around 78% of them singletons; the top ten hold about 9.4%. Time point reported: cycle 4 day 1 (C4D1), after less than 7 weeks of nivolumab. In every patient, relapse followed autologous stem cell transplantation, while exposure to brentuximab vedotin differed.

This clonotype originated in a human donor with classical Hodgkin lymphoma. The chain is built from TRBV7-9 and TRBJ2-3, with 13 bases aligning to TRBD2. The material was peripheral blood mononuclear cells (PBMCs), obtained before the fourth cycle of nivolumab. The CDR3 region is CASSQRGTSGIRDTQYF. The CDR3, as DNA: TGTGCCAGCAGCCAACGCGGGACTAGCGGGATTCGAGATACGCAGTATTTT. The whole variable domain, filled in from reference TRBV7-9 and TRBJ2-3, reads DTGVSQNPRHKITKRGQNVTFRCDPISEHNRLYWYRQTLGQGPEFLTYFQNEAQLEKSRLLSDRFSAERPKGSFSTLEIQRTEQGDSAMYLCASSQRGTSGIRDTQYFGPGTRLTVL.